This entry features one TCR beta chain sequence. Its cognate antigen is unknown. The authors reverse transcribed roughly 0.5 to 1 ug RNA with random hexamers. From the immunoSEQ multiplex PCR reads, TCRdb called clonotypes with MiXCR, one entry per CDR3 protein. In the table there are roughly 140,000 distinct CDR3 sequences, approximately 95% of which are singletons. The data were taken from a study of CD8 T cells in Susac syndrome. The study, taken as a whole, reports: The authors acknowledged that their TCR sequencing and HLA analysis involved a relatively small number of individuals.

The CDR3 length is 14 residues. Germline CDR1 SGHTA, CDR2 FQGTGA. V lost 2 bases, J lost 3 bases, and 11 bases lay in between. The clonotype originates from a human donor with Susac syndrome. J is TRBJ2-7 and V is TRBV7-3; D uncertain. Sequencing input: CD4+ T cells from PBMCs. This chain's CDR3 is CASSLGAGDYEQYF. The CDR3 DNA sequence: TGTGCCAGCAGCTTAGGAGCAGGAGACTACGAGCAGTACTTC.